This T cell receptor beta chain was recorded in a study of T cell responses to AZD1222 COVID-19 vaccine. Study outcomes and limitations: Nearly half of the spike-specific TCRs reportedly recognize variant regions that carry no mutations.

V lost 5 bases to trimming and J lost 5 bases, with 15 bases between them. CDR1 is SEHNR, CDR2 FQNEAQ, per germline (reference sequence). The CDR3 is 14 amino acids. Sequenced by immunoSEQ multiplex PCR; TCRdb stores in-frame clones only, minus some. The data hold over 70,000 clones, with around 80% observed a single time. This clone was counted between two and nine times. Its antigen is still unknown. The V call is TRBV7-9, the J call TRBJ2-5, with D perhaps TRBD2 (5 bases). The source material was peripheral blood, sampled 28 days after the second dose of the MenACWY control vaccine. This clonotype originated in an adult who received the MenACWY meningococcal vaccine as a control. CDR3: CASSTSRGRETQYF. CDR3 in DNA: TGTGCCAGCAGCACCAGCCGGGGAAGGGAGACCCAGTACTTC. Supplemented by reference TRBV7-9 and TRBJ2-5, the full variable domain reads DTGVSQNPRHKITKRGQNVTFRCDPISEHNRLYWYRQTLGQGPEFLTYFQNEAQLEKSRLLSDRFSAERPKGSFSTLEIQRTEQGDSAMYLCASSTSRGRETQYFGPGTRLLVL.